The clone carrying this TCR beta chain was seen just once. Produced via immunoSEQ multiplex PCR; TCRdb's table is partial and in-frame only. This table holds about 60,000 clones, approximately 80% found once. The sample comes from a study of blood T cell repertoires in COVID-19. Germline-derived CDR1 and CDR2 are SGDLS and YYNGEE. J was trimmed by 0 bases and V by 4 bases; bases with no gene match: 7. The CDR3 loop spans 16 amino acids. This rearrangement joins TRBV9 to TRBJ2-3; 8 nucleotides line up with TRBD2. The sequencing sample was made of peripheral blood. The origin of this receptor is a man younger than 40 with COVID-19, enrolled during active disease. The CDR3 reads CASSPSSGHSTDTQYF. CDR3 nucleotide sequence: TGTGCCAGCAGCCCCTCTAGCGGGCACAGCACAGATACGCAGTATTTT.